This TCR beta chain was captured by sequencing in a study of CD8+CD57+ T cells in acquired aplastic anemia. The patients chosen for sequencing had shown expansion of CD8+CD57+ cells (detected by flow cytometry). About this clonotype itself: Its target is not known. One base away lies a much larger clone, so this may be a sequencing read error.

The study profiled TCR beta VDJ and CDR3 using genomic DNA as template. TCRdb ran MiXCR on the reads and lists one entry per CDR3 protein. The sample has approximately 300,000 distinct CDR3 sequences, 56% seen once. The study, taken as a whole, reports: The number of CD8+ CDR3 sequences shared by patients and controls was roughly 30. In CD8+ cells, Simpson's diversity showed no significant difference between patients and controls.

Germline assignment: CDR1 MNHNS and CDR2 SASEGT. Trimming left V 0 bases short and J 10 bases short, with 15 bases between. The CDR3 extends over 15 amino acids. Sequenced input: sorted CD4+, CD8+, or CD8+CD57+ T cells (not recorded which) from PBMCs. This receptor was identified in a human donor with aplastic anemia. The chain couples TRBV6-1 to TRBJ1-4, with a tentative D call TRBD1 (5 bases). For the CDR3, the DNA is TGTGCCAGCAGTGAAGCGGGCAGGGAAGATGCAAAACTGTTTTTT. Protein product: CASSEAGREDAKLFF.